Following are 5 T cell receptor beta chains from one sample sequenced in a study of CD8 T cells in ankylosing spondylitis. TCRdb re-analysed the 5' RACE reads in MiXCR, keeping a single row per CDR3 protein. The sample carries about 140,000 distinct CDR3 sequences, 8% to 9% recorded once. The material sequenced was synovial fluid, either unsorted or a sorted T cell fraction (not recorded which). All receptors derive from a male donor with ankylosing spondylitis.

The chain uses TRBV28 and TRBJ2-5; D uncertain. Germline values: CDR1 MDHEN, CDR2 SYDVKM. The CDR3 runs 13 residues. V was trimmed by 1 base and J by 2 bases, leaving 5 bases between them. CDR3 sequence reads: CASSLSQQETQYF. As DNA, the CDR3 is TGTGCCAGCAGTTTATCGCAGCAAGAGACCCAGTACTTC.

CDR3 amino acids: CASSQSMDHQHF. The CDR3, as DNA: TGTGCCAGCAGCCAATCGATGGACCACCAGCATTTT. This rearrangement joins TRBV6-2 or TRBV6-3 to TRBJ1-5; D unclear. The CDR3 consists of 12 residues. V was clipped by 6 bases and J by 12 bases, with 15 bases between them. Germline lookup yields CDR1 MNHEY and CDR2 SVGEGT.

This clonotype has at least ten counts. The chain carries TRBV15 and TRBJ1-5; D gene ambiguous. V lost 1 base and J 7 bases, leaving 8 bases between the germline ends. CDR1 and CDR2 (germline): LNHNV, YYDKDF (reference sequence). The CDR3 is 13 amino acids. The CDR3 protein is CATSRGVGQPQHF. Here the CDR3 DNA reads TGTGCCACCAGCAGAGGAGTCGGCCAGCCCCAGCATTTT.

DNA for the CDR3: TGTGCCAGCAGCCGGGGTTTCCCGACAGGACCCAGCTCCTACGAGCAGTACTTC. This translates into CASSRGFPTGPSSYEQYF. This chain joins TRBV3-1 and TRBJ2-7; D is possibly TRBD1 (6 bases). Germline V gene lookup returns CDR1 LGHDT and CDR2 YNNKEL (reference sequence). The CDR3 is 18 residues long. Trimming stripped 4 bases from V and 0 bases from J, with 22 bases between.

This clonotype was counted only a few times. The chain is built from TRBV11-2 and TRBJ2-3; 8 bases line up with TRBD2. V lost 7 bases to trimming and J lost 4 bases; unmatched junction nucleotides: 19. Germline CDR1 and CDR2: SGHAT and FQNNGV. CDR3 size: 18 residues. Written as DNA, the CDR3 is TGTGCCAGCATGCTTAAGGCTTTTATGGCGGGAGGCTCAGATACGCAGTATTTT. Its translation is CASMLKAFMAGGSDTQYF.